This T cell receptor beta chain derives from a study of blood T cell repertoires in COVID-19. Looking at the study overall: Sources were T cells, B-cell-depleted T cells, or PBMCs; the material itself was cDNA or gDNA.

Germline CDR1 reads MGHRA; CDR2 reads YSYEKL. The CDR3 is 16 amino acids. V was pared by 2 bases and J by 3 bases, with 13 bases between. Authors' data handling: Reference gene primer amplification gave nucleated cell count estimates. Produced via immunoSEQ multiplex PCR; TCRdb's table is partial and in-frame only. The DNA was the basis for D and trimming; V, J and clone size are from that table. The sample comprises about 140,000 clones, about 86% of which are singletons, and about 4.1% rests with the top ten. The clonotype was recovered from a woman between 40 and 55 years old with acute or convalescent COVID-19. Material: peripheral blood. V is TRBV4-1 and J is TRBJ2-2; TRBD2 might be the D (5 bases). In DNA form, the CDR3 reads TGCGCCAGCAGCCAAACGATCCCAGCGGACACCGGGGAGCTGTTTTTT. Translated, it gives CASSQTIPADTGELFF.